This entry lists 31 T cell receptor beta chains sequenced from one sample in a study of shared clonotypes between healthy human individuals. Sequenced by immunoSEQ multiplex PCR; TCRdb stores in-frame clones only, minus some. The sample includes about 770,000 clones, approximately 72% seen only once; the top ten take under 2%. The sequenced sample consisted of memory CD4+ T cells sorted from blood. Subset described: CD45RA-negative fraction. These receptors were obtained from a woman aged 25 to 39 in good health.

V gene TRBV19 combines with J gene TRBJ1-5; a possible D gene is TRBD1 (6 bases). V was trimmed by 10 bases and J by 6 bases, leaving 19 bases between them. Germline V CDR1 and CDR2: LNHDA, SQIVND (reference sequence). CDR3 length equals 14 residues. CDR3 sequence: CATQQQGGSQPQHF. The CDR3 DNA follows: TGTGCCACCCAACAGCAAGGGGGAAGTCAGCCCCAGCATTTT.

The chain is built from TRBV27 and TRBJ2-7; D remains unclear. V was cut by 3 bases and J by 5 bases, with 14 bases left in between. CDR1 is MNHEY and CDR2 is SMNVEV in the germline V gene (reference sequence). The CDR3 extends over 14 amino acids. CDR3 sequence reads: CASSFLGYIHEQYF. Written as DNA, the CDR3 is TGTGCCAGCAGTTTTTTAGGGTATATCCACGAGCAGTACTTC.

The chain uses TRBV5-1 and TRBJ2-7, with 9 bases identical to TRBD1. This CDR3 is built from 14 residues. V gave up 3 bases and J gave up 6 bases; unmatched junction bases: 7. Germline V CDR1 and CDR2: SGHRS, YFSETQ. In nucleotides, the CDR3 is TGCGCCAGCAGCTCCGGGACAGGGATGCTCGAGCAGTACTTC. It encodes CASSSGTGMLEQYF.

The gene calls are TRBV19 and TRBJ2-1, with 10 bases that match TRBD2. Germline CDR1 LNHDA, CDR2 SQIVND (reference sequence). The CDR3 has 16 residues. V lost 3 bases to trimming and J lost 8 bases; unmatched junction nucleotides: 10. In DNA form, the CDR3 reads TGTGCCAGTAGTATTCAGCTAGCGGGAGTGGGCCATGAGCAGTTCTTC. Amino acids: CASSIQLAGVGHEQFF.

V and J are TRBV19 and TRBJ2-2; perhaps TRBD1 as D (5 bases). The CDR3 contains 16 residues. V lost 3 bases to trimming and J lost 1 base, with 12 bases between them. Germline values: CDR1 LNHDA, CDR2 SQIVND (reference sequence). The CDR3 reads CASSIVDSRNTGELFF. The CDR3 region has the DNA TGTGCCAGTAGTATCGTCGACAGCCGGAACACCGGGGAGCTGTTTTTT. Based on the CDR3 plus reference TRBV19 and TRBJ2-2, the full variable domain is DGGITQSPKYLFRKEGQNVTLSCEQNLNHDAMYWYRQDPGQGLRLIYYSQIVNDFQKGDIAEGYSVSREKKESFPLTVTSAQKNPTAFYLCASSIVDSRNTGELFFGEGSRLTVL.

Points on this clone: The sample contains more than one DNA sequence encoding this CDR3. The V call is TRBV6-1, the J call TRBJ1-1; possibly TRBD1 for D (5 bases). Germline CDR1 MNHNS, CDR2 SASEGT. V lost 3 bases to trimming and J lost 1 base, with 9 bases between them. CDR3 length equals 14 residues. CDR3 protein: CASSERGGNTEAFF. CDR3 DNA sequence: TGTGCCAGCAGTGAGAGGGGAGGGAACACTGAAGCTTTCTTT.

The chain carries TRBV27 and TRBJ2-1; no clear D. Trimming removed 4 bases from V and 12 bases from J, with 10 bases in between. Per the germline V gene, CDR1 is MNHEY and CDR2 is SMNVEV (reference sequence). The CDR3 has 11 amino acids. This CDR3 is CASSYNRRQFF. CDR3 in DNA: TGTGCCAGCAGTTATAATCGACGGCAGTTCTTC.

This clone was recorded only once. The rearrangement uses TRBV19 and TRBJ2-5; 7 bases are a match to TRBD1. The germline V gene encodes CDR1 LNHDA and CDR2 SQIVND (reference sequence). V lost 4 bases to trimming and J lost 1 base; unmatched junction nucleotides: 6. This CDR3 spans 15 amino acids. In DNA, the CDR3 is TGTGCCAGTAGTAACGGACAGGTCCTCCAAGAGACCCAGTACTTC. Translation gives CASSNGQVLQETQYF. Full variable domain (missing parts from reference TRBV19 and TRBJ2-5): DGGITQSPKYLFRKEGQNVTLSCEQNLNHDAMYWYRQDPGQGLRLIYYSQIVNDFQKGDIAEGYSVSREKKESFPLTVTSAQKNPTAFYLCASSNGQVLQETQYFGPGTRLLVL.

The V and J genes are TRBV5-1 and TRBJ2-1; D is perhaps TRBD2 (6 bases). The CDR3 contains 15 residues. V lost 4 bases, J lost 5 bases, and 16 bases lay in between. CDR1 and CDR2 from the germline V gene are SGHRS and YFSETQ. For the CDR3, the DNA is TGCGCCAGCAGCCTCCTCGCGGGATCTAACAATGAGCAGTTCTTC. Translation gives CASSLLAGSNNEQFF.

The chain combines TRBV27 with TRBJ2-3; D remains ambiguous. There are 14 residues in the CDR3. The germline V gene encodes CDR1 MNHEY and CDR2 SMNVEV (reference sequence). V lost 2 bases to trimming and J lost 4 bases, with 10 bases between them. The CDR3 reads CASSLHRLPDTQYF. The CDR3 DNA reads TGTGCCAGCAGTTTACATCGACTCCCAGATACGCAGTATTTT.

V and J are TRBV27 and TRBJ1-2; 7 bases line up with TRBD1. The CDR3 has 14 residues. V trimming: 8 bases; J trimming: 4 bases; junction bases outside the gene matches: 10. CDR1 is MNHEY, CDR2 SMNVEV, per germline (reference sequence). CDR3 coding DNA: TGTGCCAGCGGACGGAACCGGGACAGCTATGGCTACACCTTC. This gives the protein CASGRNRDSYGYTF.

This clone was detected ten times or more. The same CDR3 also results from other DNA sequences found in this sample. This chain connects TRBV29-1 to TRBJ2-7; D is undetermined. Germline loops: CDR1 SQVTM, CDR2 ANQGSEA. The CDR3 length is 13 residues. The V and J ends lost 5 bases and 0 bases respectively, with 11 bases between them. DNA for the CDR3: TGCAGCGTTATGTGGCGAAGCTCCTACGAGCAGTACTTC. Protein product: CSVMWRSSYEQYF.

J is TRBJ2-3 and V is TRBV5-1; a possible D gene is TRBD1 (5 bases). Germline CDR1 and CDR2: SGHRS and YFSETQ. The CDR3 is 14 amino acids. Trimming removed 2 bases at V and 2 bases at J, with 9 bases between. CDR3 bases: TGCGCCAGCAGCTTCCCAGGGTACACAGATACGCAGTATTTT. Residues: CASSFPGYTDTQYF.

This chain links TRBV6-6 with TRBJ1-2, with TRBD1 as a possible D gene (6 bases). Germline V gene data show CDR1 as MNHNY and CDR2 as SVGAGI (reference sequence). Between the trimmed V and J ends, which lost 5 bases and 8 bases, there was a span of 18 bases. This CDR3 is 14 amino acids long. CDR3 amino acids: CASSTNSGADGYTF. DNA of the CDR3: TGTGCCAGCAGTACCAATTCAGGGGCGGACGGCTACACCTTC.

The chain joins TRBV19 to TRBJ1-5; 10 nucleotides match TRBD1. CDR1 and CDR2 (germline): LNHDA, SQIVND (reference sequence). J gave up 8 bases and V 5 bases, and 12 bases lay outside the gene matches. CDR3 length: 16 amino acids. CDR3 bases: TGTGCCAGTAGTCTTCTCCCGGGACAGGGGAAGGAGCCCCAGCATTTT. Its translation: CASSLLPGQGKEPQHF.

Only a few counts were recorded for this clone. This sequence joins TRBV2 and TRBJ2-5; 10 bases are a match to TRBD2. The trim removed 2 bases at V and 3 bases at J, leaving 6 bases unmatched. The CDR3 has 16 amino acids. The V gene's germline CDR1 is SNHLY and CDR2 FYNNEI. The CDR3 loop is CASSEQLAGVKETQYF. The CDR3 DNA sequence: TGTGCCAGCAGTGAACAGCTAGCGGGAGTTAAAGAGACCCAGTACTTC.

In nucleotides, the CDR3 is TGTGCCAGCAGTGCTAGCAGGGGTACGACTGAAGCTTTCTTT. Its translation is CASSASRGTTEAFF. The V gene is TRBV6-1, the J gene TRBJ1-1; possibly TRBD1 for D (6 bases). V was pared by 4 bases and J by 5 bases, with 14 bases between. Germline-derived CDR1 and CDR2 are MNHNS and SASEGT. The CDR3 spans 14 residues.

The chain uses TRBV10-2 and TRBJ2-5, with D possibly matching TRBD2 (6 bases). The CDR3 runs to 14 residues. Trimming left V 8 bases short and J 4 bases short, with 17 bases between. Germline lookup yields CDR1 WSHSY and CDR2 SAAADI. The CDR3 loop is CASRDSGRGETQYF. CDR3 bases: TGCGCCAGCCGGGACTCTGGACGGGGAGAGACCCAGTACTTC.

V gene TRBV19 combines with J gene TRBJ2-3; D is unclear. The CDR3 covers 13 residues. Per the germline V gene, CDR1 is LNHDA and CDR2 is SQIVND (reference sequence). Trimming left V 6 bases short and J 0 bases short, with 7 bases between. CDR3 DNA sequence: TGTGCCAGTAGGGCGGAGAGCACAGATACGCAGTATTTT. Its translation is CASRAESTDTQYF.

V and J are TRBV7-2 and TRBJ2-3, with 7 bases fitting TRBD2. There are 16 residues in the CDR3. Germline V lookup: CDR1 SGHTA, CDR2 FQGNSA. The J segment lost 2 bases and the V segment lost 2 bases, leaving 7 bases of the junction unmatched. The CDR3 loop reads CASSLRVLAATDTQYF. Here the CDR3 DNA reads TGTGCCAGCAGCTTACGTGTTCTAGCGGCCACAGATACGCAGTATTTT.

V usage is TRBV28 and J usage is TRBJ1-2, with 7 bases lining up with TRBD1. This CDR3 spans 13 amino acids. Germline lookup yields CDR1 MDHEN and CDR2 SYDVKM. Unmatched junction bases numbered 7, after V lost 4 bases and J lost 8 bases. The CDR3 bases are TGTGCCAGCAGTTACCAACAGGGGTGGGGCTACACCTTC. Its translation is CASSYQQGWGYTF.

The table lists this clone with a few counts. The chain is built from TRBV11-1 and TRBJ2-1, with 9 bases matching TRBD1. CDR1 and CDR2 from the germline V gene are SGHAT and FQDESV (reference sequence). V was pared by 6 bases and J by 10 bases, with 7 bases of the junction left unmatched. The CDR3 sequence is 13 residues long. CDR3 sequence (DNA): TGTGCCAGCAGTCCGACAGGGGGAAACGAGCAGTTCTTC. Residues: CASSPTGGNEQFF. Using reference TRBV11-1 and TRBJ2-1 for the parts outside the CDR3, the full variable domain is EAEVAQSPRYKITEKSQAVAFWCDPISGHATLYWYRQILGQGPELLVQFQDESVVDDSQLPKDRFSAERLKGVDSTLKIQPAELGDSAMYLCASSPTGGNEQFFGPGTRLTVL.

There are a few counts of this clone. The gene calls are TRBV19 and TRBJ2-5, with 10 bases aligning to TRBD1. Germline V lookup: CDR1 LNHDA, CDR2 SQIVND (reference sequence). V shed 3 bases and J 4 bases; nucleotides not matched to a gene: 11. The CDR3 spans 17 residues. The CDR3 DNA reads TGTGCCAGTAGTATCAGACCGGACAGGGGGACGTCAGAGACCCAGTACTTC. Translated, it gives CASSIRPDRGTSETQYF.

V usage is TRBV6-1 and J usage is TRBJ1-6; 9 nucleotides line up with TRBD1. This CDR3 has 14 residues. V dropped 6 bases and J dropped 10; count of bases not matched to a gene: 7. From germline, CDR1 is MNHNS and CDR2 SASEGT. The CDR3 DNA reads TGTGCCAGCAGCCCGGACAGGGGAGGCTCACCCCTCCACTTT. This gives the protein CASSPDRGGSPLHF.

Notes on this clone: This clone may be a read error of a much larger clone one base away. This chain joins TRBV27 and TRBJ2-7; D call uncertain. The CDR3 contains 10 residues. The germline gives CDR1 MNHEY, CDR2 SMNVEV (reference sequence). V was trimmed by 3 bases and J by 7 bases, leaving 4 bases between them. The CDR3 DNA sequence: TGTGCCAGCAGTTTGAGGGAGCAGTACTTC. Encoded protein: CASSLREQYF.

The J gene is TRBJ2-3, the V gene TRBV29-1, with TRBD2 identical over 11 bases. CDR1 is SQVTM and CDR2 is ANQGSEA in the germline V gene. CDR3 length equals 16 residues. Unmatched junction bases numbered 11, after V lost 7 bases and J lost 2 bases. The CDR3 loop reads CSATSGILPPTDTQYF. DNA of the CDR3: TGCAGCGCGACTAGCGGGATCCTACCCCCCACAGATACGCAGTATTTT.

The chain has TRBV6-1 and TRBJ2-2; no firm D call. Germline CDR1 MNHNS, CDR2 SASEGT. The germline V and J ends were trimmed by 2 bases and 6 bases, with 7 bases remaining between them. This CDR3 region has 13 residues. This CDR3 is CASSESEAGELFF. The CDR3, as DNA: TGTGCCAGCAGTGAATCGGAAGCCGGGGAGCTGTTTTTT.

This rearrangement joins TRBV9 to TRBJ2-7; D may be TRBD1 (7 bases). Trimming stripped 3 bases from V and 4 bases from J, with 14 bases between. The CDR3 totals 14 residues. Germline V gene sequence: CDR1 SGDLS, CDR2 YYNGEE. The CDR3, as DNA: TGTGCCAGCAGCGCGGGGGACAGCTTGTACGAGCAGTACTTC. Translating gives CASSAGDSLYEQYF. Full variable domain (rest looked up from reference TRBV9 and TRBJ2-7): DSGVTQTPKHLITATGQRVTLRCSPRSGDLSVYWYQQSLDQGLQFLIQYYNGEERAKGNILERFSAQQFPDLHSELNLSSLELGDSALYFCASSAGDSLYEQYFGPGTRLTVT.

This chain joins TRBV2 and TRBJ1-5; D ambiguous. V was shortened by 6 bases and J by 4 bases, with 10 bases between the two germline ends. The CDR3 contains 13 residues. Germline V gene data show CDR1 as SNHLY and CDR2 as FYNNEI. CDR3 DNA sequence: TGTGCCAGCAGGGAGGACGGAAATCAGCCCCAGCATTTT. Residues: CASREDGNQPQHF.

On this clone itself: A far larger clone is off by one base, so a read error is likely. Other DNA sequences in this specimen translate into the identical CDR3. This chain connects TRBV5-1 to TRBJ2-5; no clear D. Trimming took 0 bases from V and 1 from J, leaving 4 bases between them. The CDR3 is 13 amino acids. Germline V gives CDR1 SGHRS, CDR2 YFSETQ. CDR3: CASSLVGQETQYF. CDR3 DNA: TGCGCCAGCAGCTTGGTAGGCCAAGAGACCCAGTACTTC. The complete variable domain, with remaining parts taken from reference TRBV5-1 and TRBJ2-5, reads KAGVTQTPRYLIKTRGQQVTLSCSPISGHRSVSWYQQTPGQGLQFLFEYFSETQRNKGNFPGRFSGRQFSNSRSEMNVSTLELGDSALYLCASSLVGQETQYFGPGTRLLVL.

The chain joins TRBV6-4 to TRBJ1-2; 7 bases agree with TRBD1. Losses at the gene ends were 1 base for V and 8 bases for J; bases not matched to a gene: 16. CDR3 length: 17 residues. Germline V gene data show CDR1 as MRHNA and CDR2 as SNTAGT. The CDR3 DNA is TGTGCCAGCAGTGACTGGGGGGCGACAGGGCGTGTAGGCGGCTACACCTTC. Translation: CASSDWGATGRVGGYTF.